This T cell receptor beta chain derives from a study of cytomegalovirus exposure and HLA in healthy donors. The PCR made use of 60 Vbeta and 13 Jbeta primers. Data came from immunoSEQ multiplex PCR; TCRdb stores just in-frame clones and leaves some out. The top ten clones hold approximately 1.3% of a sample with about 150,000 clones, approximately 72% of them seen once. The CDR3 loop spans 15 amino acids. V was cut by 11 bases and J by 0 bases, with 17 bases left in between. Germline values: CDR1 SEHNR, CDR2 FQNEAQ (reference sequence). The source material was PBMCs. The rearrangement links TRBV7-9 to TRBJ2-4; D remains unclear. The receptor comes from a man younger than 30 in good health and CMV-seronegative. CDR3: CAQRTGLLAKNIQYF. The CDR3 DNA is TGTGCCCAGAGAACGGGTCTACTAGCCAAAAACATTCAGTACTTC.